This T cell receptor (beta chain) was captured by sequencing in a study of shared clonotypes between healthy human individuals. Study conclusions and caveats: Donors were few, which limited the genetic and exposure-history diversity represented.

Several immunoSEQ plates received, in even portions, the genomic DNA of each subset. Only in-frame clones appear in the TCRdb table, and some are missing; sequencing was by immunoSEQ multiplex PCR. The data hold roughly 500,000 clones, with 79% observed a single time. This clone has just a few counts. What it binds is unknown. The CDR3 sequence is 14 residues long. Germline V gene data show CDR1 as SEHNR and CDR2 as FQNEAQ (reference sequence). The V gene lost 1 base and the J gene lost 1 base, with 5 bases spanning the gap. This sequence joins TRBV7-9 and TRBJ1-5, with D unclear. The sequencing sample was made of PBMCs. This receptor was taken from a woman aged 40 to 50 in good health. Some clones in this sample may be carry-over from other donors' samples. CDR3 residues: CASSLDPSNQPQHF. In DNA form, the CDR3 reads TGTGCCAGCAGCTTAGACCCGAGCAATCAGCCCCAGCATTTT. Full variable domain (outside the CDR3, taken from reference TRBV7-9 and TRBJ1-5): DTGVSQNPRHKITKRGQNVTFRCDPISEHNRLYWYRQTLGQGPEFLTYFQNEAQLEKSRLLSDRFSAERPKGSFSTLEIQRTEQGDSAMYLCASSLDPSNQPQHFGDGTRLSIL.